The present entry profiles one TCR beta chain with its context. The antigen this receptor binds is unknown. Nothing much larger sits one base from this clone, and base qualities are not available. The data stem from a study of cytomegalovirus exposure and HLA in healthy donors (dated by TCRdb to the late 2010s). Regarding the research as a whole: In an earlier analysis of roughly 500 of the donors, less than 350 Gb of sequence data and approximately 100 million unique TCR beta sequences from approximately 180 million T cells were reported. Roughly 300 gigabases of sequencing data and 70 million to 95 million unique TCR sequences made up an early release that covered under 750 HLA-typed donors. Of the 398 genotyped donors, over 65% fell in the genetic ancestry cluster associated with self-reported Caucasian donors. The aim of the study was to test whether cataloging public T cell receptors could identify signatures of past pathogen exposure. Using immunosequencing, the study profiled T cell repertoires from 550 to 750 subjects and related those repertoires to cytomegalovirus serostatus. Besides the first cohort of roughly 660 subjects, a separate validation cohort made up of roughly 120 different subjects was used. The study combined high-throughput TCR immunosequencing, statistical association of individual TCRs with disease status, and machine learning to predict cytomegalovirus infection status. In a later analysis, previously published TCR beta repertoires from roughly 710 donors were re-analyzed and high-resolution HLA genotyping was added so that TCR occurrence patterns could be studied. In the later analysis, no new phenotypic data were used to find candidate immune exposures; instead, reliance was placed on TCR beta sequences and their occurrence across donors. An earlier analysis of some 600 of the donors applied high-throughput TCR beta sequencing to assess whether each TCR beta V gene segment acted as functional or pseudogenic. Donor age, sex, ethnicity and CMV serostatus were compiled together with the repertoire data. Genome-wide SNP genotypes for about three fifths of the roughly 700 donors were used in a later genetic analysis, which treated that subset as a discovery cohort. All discovery cohort repertoires had been generated using a single sequencing platform. Class I and class II HLA loci were covered by the typing at four-digit resolution. The number of typed donors differed by locus: 629-630 for A, B, C, DRB1 and DQB1; 522 for DQA1; over 600 for DPA1; and around 490 for DPB1. Roughly five DR-DQ haplotypes were handled as single units for association and clustering, since linkage in the cohort was strong. Among 398 genotyped donors of the cohort, an average of approximately 240,000 unique TCR beta nucleotide sequences was sequenced per donor, of which 15% to 20% were non-productive. What the work shows at the level of the full study, not this receptor alone: The earlier analysis of approximately 540 of the donors excluded seventeen rarely observed V segments, including chromosome 9 orphons, because counts were too low. A group of highly shared sequence variants was considered likely to be a technical artifact of the sequencing pipeline. In a later genetic analysis, fewer N-insertions in productive TCRs were reported among donors in an Asian-associated ancestry cluster than the roughly 640-donor mean. In a later analysis, the rate of TCR association differed among HLA loci, with DRB1 alleles having the most associated TCRs and HLA-C alleles having the fewest. The classifier was reported to diagnose cytomegalovirus status with high specificity and sensitivity in both the original cohort and the validation cohort. Strong co-occurrence of HLA alleles, especially DR and DQ, made assigning TCR associations to individual alleles difficult. A later analysis found that HLA-associated TCR beta chains were more clonally expanded and had lower generation probabilities than equally common non-associated chains. A total of about 180 TCR beta chains were listed by the study as associated with cytomegalovirus. The 87-base-pair reads could not distinguish some IMGT-functional V segments, including TRBV6-2 and TRBV6-3, so those segments were excluded. Presence/absence analyses assumed roughly uniform sequencing depth across donors, an assumption that may not hold. Broadly in line with IMGT annotations, most TCR beta V segments showed up in productive rearrangements about 87% or about 30% of the time in an earlier analysis of approximately 640 of the donors. In a later analysis, about 17,000 TCR beta sequences were associated with specific HLA alleles at a false discovery rate of 0.05. It was suggested by the authors that the approach could potentially be generalized to other disease states and immunological phenotypes. Only TCR beta chains were sequenced in this cohort, and the absence of alpha or paired-chain data limited detectable features. In vitro tests confirmed that a few of the cytomegalovirus-associated TCR beta chains recognize cytomegalovirus antigens. Because some donors lacked HLA typing at each locus, the association tests relied only on the typed subset. A further reported finding was that TCR beta sequences accurately predicted the HLA-A and HLA-B alleles for most subjects in the first cohort. In a later genetic analysis, a missense DCLRE1C variant was associated with V-gene and J-gene trimming of TCR beta chains, and the association was replicated in an independent cohort. Several of the top co-occurrence clusters appeared to be linked to parvovirus B19, influenza, CMV and Epstein-Barr virus, according to a later analysis. Linkage disequilibrium might explain the correlated functional status among segregating V segments, but an unknown experimental factor could not be excluded. The only immune exposure information available for the cohort was CMV serostatus. Most TCR sequences were seen in very few donors, while some public TCRs were found in many individuals. Most CMV-associated TCR beta chains appeared to be HLA-restricted in a later analysis, and the HLA associations seemed to be driven largely by CMV exposure.

From the cysteine through the phenylalanine, the CDR3 covers 12 amino acids. Of the read, only the CDR3 DNA is kept; its 36 bases are in frame from base 1. Reading the germline V gene gives CDR1 MDHEN and CDR2 SYDVKM. The germline V end is reduced by 8 bases and the J end by 7 bases; junction bases left unmatched: 7. The receptor library was made with the immunoSEQ multiplex PCR assay. For the multiplex PCR, a mixture combining 60 forward primers for TCR Vbeta segments and 13 reverse primers for TCR Jbeta segments was used. A multiplex PCR assay on genomic DNA amplified the CDR3 region of rearranged TCR beta genes. The amplified TCR beta libraries were sequenced on the Illumina HiSeq System as 87-base-pair reads. The paper's data handling went like this. Across the 670 or so repertoires, a later analysis counted approximately 83 million unique TCR beta chains, 9.5 million to 12 million of which were shared by at least two donors. A nearest-neighbor algorithm error-corrected the raw reads and collapsed the reads into unique sequences, merging closely related sequences to remove PCR and sequencing errors. Alignment of CDR3 sequences to IMGT reference sequences was used to assign V, D and J gene segments. For a sequence to be retained, at least a six-nucleotide match to both a V gene segment and a J gene segment was required. A rearrangement counted as productive if the CDR3 had no stop codons and remained in frame with V and J, and every other rearrangement counted as non-productive. Following IMGT convention, CDR3 was defined as the stretch from the second conserved V-encoded cysteine up to the conserved J-encoded phenylalanine. The earlier analysis of 587 of the donors excluded sequences that lacked an unambiguous match to a single V gene segment. An earlier analysis of fewer than 750 of the donors called V segments functional above 56.7% productive rearrangements and segregating when the between-donor standard deviation exceeded 5%. To diagnose cytomegalovirus status from the catalog of TCR beta chain sequences, a statistical classification framework was built. A later analysis assigned V and J genes by comparing TCR nucleotide sequences with IMGT/GENE-DB human TR gene sequences. A later analysis assigned CDR3 sequences and most-parsimonious VDJ recombination scenarios with the TCRdist pipeline. In a later analysis, each TCR beta chain was defined by its CDR3 amino acid sequence together with its V-gene family, and reads without a unique V-gene family were excluded. As a way to deal with suspected cross-contamination and a sequencing artifact, a later analysis dropped approximately 590 nucleotide sequences that were highly shared and had low generation probability. For each public chain, a later analysis derived a clonal expansion index from normalized ranks of inferred template counts within each repertoire. In a later analysis, generation probabilities were computed with a VDJ recombination model fitted to out-of-frame rearrangements, and the resulting probabilities were checked against IGoR. Hypergeometric tests were used in a later analysis to score TCR-TCR, TCR-HLA and TCR-CMV co-occurrence, with a repertoire-size bias correction applied to the TCR pairs. False discovery rates were estimated in a later analysis by permuting HLA or CMV assignments 20 times. In a later analysis, co-occurring TCRs were grouped using DBSCAN, and TCRdist sequence similarity was added for clustering within HLA-allele-positive subsets. Co-occurrence clustering excluded repertoires with fewer than 30,000 or more than 120,000 public chains, plus five with anomalous nucleotide sharing. Entries here come from immuneACCESS through TCRdb and include only in-frame sequences with V and J called. Some clones fail to appear in such tables; in the studies checked, an unresolved V gene covers under half of the shortfall, and the cause of the remainder is unknown. V, J and clone size are taken as reported in that table, and D and trimming were inferred from the DNA itself. The sample table records tens of thousands of clones; roughly 80% of these occur just once. The ten largest make up roughly 25% of the sample.

The cohort comprised 670 or so healthy bone marrow donors. At the time of sampling, all cohort members were nominally healthy, though unrecorded immune exposures were likely present. The donor was CMV seropositive and belonged to the group of 250 to 300 seropositive cohort members. A peripheral blood sample was provided by each donor, and peripheral blood mononuclear cells were used for TCR beta sequencing. Genomic DNA was extracted from the blood cell samples with the Qiagen DNeasy Blood Extraction Kit. The receptor chain draws on TRBV28 and TRBJ1-2; 7 of the junction bases match TRBD1. The sequence was obtained from a woman aged 45-65 years in good health and CMV-seropositive. Material: PBMCs. The CDR3 protein sequence reads: CASGRQGGGYTF. The base sequence is TGTGCCAGCGGTCGACAGGGTGGTGGCTACACCTTC.